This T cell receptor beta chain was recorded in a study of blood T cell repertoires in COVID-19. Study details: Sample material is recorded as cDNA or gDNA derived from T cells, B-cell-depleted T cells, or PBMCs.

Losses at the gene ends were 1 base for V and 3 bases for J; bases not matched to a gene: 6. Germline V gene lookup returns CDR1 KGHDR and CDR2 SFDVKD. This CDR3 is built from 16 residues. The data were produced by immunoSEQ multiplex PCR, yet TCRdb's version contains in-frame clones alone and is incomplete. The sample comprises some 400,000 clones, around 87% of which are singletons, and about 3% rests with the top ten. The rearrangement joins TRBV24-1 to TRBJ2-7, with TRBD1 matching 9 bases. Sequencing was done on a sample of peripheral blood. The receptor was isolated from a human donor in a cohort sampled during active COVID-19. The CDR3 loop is CATSDFRRTGVYEQYF. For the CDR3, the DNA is TGTGCCACCAGTGATTTTCGTCGGACAGGGGTCTACGAGCAGTACTTC.